The 17 T cell receptor beta chains reported below all come from one sample, sequenced in a study of T cells in Graves' hyperthyroidism and ophthalmopathy (dated by TCRdb to between 2018 and 2020). Libraries were prepared through multiplex PCR. Sequencer: Illumina HiSeq 2000. Amplification of TCR beta CDR3 regions was carried out from RNA transcripts. The TCR CDR3 was subjected to a first round of RT-PCR using the HTBI primer set and the Qiagen OneStep RT-PCR kit. The public sequencing data were trimmed at Q25 with fastp and processed into clonotypes with MiXCR by TCRdb, which kept only in-frame beta chains. Entries that share a CDR3 protein sequence are merged under the most common genes and DNA. Within this sample are hundreds of thousands of distinct CDR3 sequences, with around 19% of them counted one time only. Around 17% of the sample is held by the ten biggest clonotypes. The specimen was blood. The receptors shown here come from a woman aged 50 to 60 with Graves' hyperthyroidism that later progressed to Graves' ophthalmopathy.

The V and J genes are TRBV7-2 and TRBJ1-6, with D unresolved. The CDR3 extends over 16 amino acids. In germline, CDR1 is SGHTA, CDR2 FQGNSA. V was cut by 3 bases and J by 4 bases, with 13 bases left in between. The chain's CDR3 is CASSFEFLMYNSPLHF. The CDR3, as DNA: TGTGCCAGCAGCTTCGAGTTCCTAATGTATAATTCACCCCTCCACTTT.

This clonotype was seen a few times. A much more abundant neighbour one base away suggests this may be a read error. V is TRBV9 and J is TRBJ2-3, with D tentatively TRBD2 (6 bases). V gave up 6 bases and J gave up 4 bases, with 15 bases separating them. Per the germline V gene, CDR1 is SGDLS and CDR2 is YYNGEE. The CDR3 totals 14 residues. The CDR3 is CASNLGGNADTQYF. The CDR3 nucleotides read TGTGCCAGCAATTTAGGCGGGAACGCAGATACGCAGTATTTT.

This clonotype was recorded many times. This sequence joins TRBV11-2 and TRBJ2-5; D is ambiguous. V lost 0 bases, J lost 4 bases, and 9 bases lay in between. The CDR3 extends over 14 amino acids. Germline loops: CDR1 SGHAT, CDR2 FQNNGV. The CDR3, as DNA: TGTGCCAGCAGCTTAGACCCTAGTGGAGAGACCCAGTACTTC. It is translated as CASSLDPSGETQYF.

This clonotype showed up many times. The V gene is TRBV2, the J gene TRBJ2-5; 8 nucleotides match TRBD1. The germline V gene encodes CDR1 SNHLY and CDR2 FYNNEI. The V and J ends lost 4 bases and 4 bases, in that order; junction bases with no gene match: 11. The CDR3 extends over 16 amino acids. The CDR3 nucleotides are TGTGCCAGCAGTGGGGGATCACAGGGGGTTGCAGAGACCCAGTACTTC. Translated, it gives CASSGGSQGVAETQYF.

This chain uses TRBV29-1 with TRBJ1-3, with D uncertain. CDR1 is SQVTM and CDR2 is ANQGSEA in the germline V gene. The CDR3 runs to 15 residues. This CDR3 reads CPAKVEAYSGNTIYF. The CDR3 DNA sequence: TGCCCCGCAAAAGTCGAGGCCTACTCTGGAAACACCATATATTTT.

Ten or more counts support this clonotype. The rearrangement links TRBV20-1 to TRBJ1-2; 8 bases agree with TRBD1. This CDR3 spans 15 amino acids. Per the germline V gene, CDR1 is DFQATT and CDR2 is SNEGSKA (reference sequence). Trimming cost V 6 bases and J 5 bases; bases outside gene matches: 14. The CDR3 reads CSARRAGGGIYGYTF. CDR3 sequence (DNA): TGCAGTGCGAGGAGGGCAGGGGGCGGGATATATGGCTACACCTTC.

DNA for the CDR3: TGCGCCAGCAGGGACTCAGGGAGGGGGGACAATGAGCAGTTCTTC. Translated: CASRDSGRGDNEQFF. The chain uses TRBV5-1 and TRBJ2-1; D is possibly TRBD2 (7 bases). V gave up 5 bases and J gave up 5 bases, with 17 bases separating them. From germline, CDR1 is SGHRS and CDR2 YFSETQ. The CDR3 covers 15 residues.

The J gene is TRBJ2-3, the V gene TRBV20-1, with TRBD1 matching 7 bases. The CDR3 has 15 residues. J lost 2 bases, V lost 4 bases, and 9 bases had no gene match. Per germline, CDR1 DFQATT and CDR2 SNEGSKA (reference sequence). CDR3 nucleotide sequence: TGCAGTGCTATCCTGCACAGGGGATTCACAGATACGCAGTATTTT. Translating it yields CSAILHRGFTDTQYF.

This chain links TRBV6-1 with TRBJ2-3; D gene uncertain. V was trimmed by 0 bases and J by 14 bases, leaving 18 bases between them. This CDR3 contains 14 residues. Germline V gene data show CDR1 as MNHNS and CDR2 as SASEGT. The CDR3 loop is CASSEATHPSPAYF. The DNA of the CDR3 is TGTGCCAGCAGTGAAGCGACCCACCCCTCCCCCGCGTATTTT.

The J gene is TRBJ1-6, the V gene TRBV19; a possible D gene is TRBD1 (5 bases). CDR1 is LNHDA and CDR2 is SQIVND in the germline V gene (reference sequence). Trimming cost V 2 bases and J 9 bases, with 17 bases left between them. The CDR3 has 16 residues. The CDR3 DNA sequence: TGTGCCAGTAGTATAACGAGCGGGGGGTCAGCTTCACCCCTCCACTTT. Its protein product is CASSITSGGSASPLHF.

This clonotype appeared a few times. The rearrangement joins TRBV6-1 to TRBJ1-1; unclear D gene. V shed 6 bases and J shed 4 bases, with 15 bases lying between them. In germline, CDR1 is MNHNS, CDR2 SASEGT. CDR3 size: 14 residues. This CDR3 reads CASRGGEGGTEAFF. The DNA for the CDR3 is TGTGCCAGCAGGGGTGGGGAGGGTGGCACTGAAGCTTTCTTT.

This clonotype came up once. The V call is TRBV5-4, the J call TRBJ2-3; a weak D match, TRBD1 (6 bases). Trimming pared 4 bases from V and 1 base from J, leaving 10 bases between. Per the germline V gene, CDR1 is SGHNT and CDR2 is YYREEE (reference sequence). The CDR3 totals 14 residues. The CDR3 protein is CASSIRQGTDTQYF. CDR3 in DNA: TGTGCCAGCAGCATTAGACAGGGCACAGATACGCAGTATTTT.

This clonotype was seen at least ten times. CDR3: CASSLTLGGELFF. CDR3 nucleotide sequence: TGTGCCAGCAGCTTAACGTTGGGCGGGGAGCTGTTTTTT. The chain has TRBV7-3 and TRBJ2-2; D call uncertain. Germline lookup yields CDR1 SGHTA and CDR2 FQGTGA. The CDR3 sequence is 13 residues long. Trimming stripped 0 bases from V and 7 bases from J, with 6 bases between.

J is TRBJ1-5 and V is TRBV20-1, with unresolved D. The V gene lost 3 bases and the J gene lost 1 base, with 10 bases spanning the gap. Germline V gene data show CDR1 as DFQATT and CDR2 as SNEGSKA (reference sequence). This CDR3 contains 14 residues. The CDR3 reads CSASGGYSNQPQHF. In nucleotides, the CDR3 is TGCAGTGCTAGTGGTGGGTACAGCAATCAGCCCCAGCATTTT.

The chain recombines TRBV12-3 or TRBV12-4 with TRBJ2-3; TRBD1 matches at 7 bases. CDR3 length equals 15 residues. Trimming took 5 bases from V and 4 from J; bases not matched to a gene: 9. This CDR3 reads CASSPQGKIADTQYF. CDR3 sequence (DNA): TGTGCCAGCAGTCCACAGGGGAAGATCGCAGATACGCAGTATTTT.

This clonotype was seen more than once but under ten times. The V and J genes are TRBV27 and TRBJ1-2; D is possibly TRBD1 (6 bases). CDR1 and CDR2 (germline): MNHEY, SMNVEV (reference sequence). The CDR3 consists of 12 residues. The ends were cut back, 5 bases at V and 7 bases at J, with 11 bases in the middle. In nucleotides, the CDR3 is TGTGCCAGCAGTAAGAGGGGGGGTGGCTACACCTTC. Translation gives CASSKRGGGYTF.

This clonotype was detected many times. The chain links TRBV12-3 or TRBV12-4 to TRBJ1-2; 8 nucleotides align to TRBD1. Germline trimming cut 6 bases from V and 8 bases from J; bases unmatched to any gene: 14. This CDR3 is built from 15 residues. CDR3 DNA: TGTGCCAGCAGCTATACGGGACAGGTGCGGGGAGGCTACACCTTC. This gives the protein CASSYTGQVRGGYTF.